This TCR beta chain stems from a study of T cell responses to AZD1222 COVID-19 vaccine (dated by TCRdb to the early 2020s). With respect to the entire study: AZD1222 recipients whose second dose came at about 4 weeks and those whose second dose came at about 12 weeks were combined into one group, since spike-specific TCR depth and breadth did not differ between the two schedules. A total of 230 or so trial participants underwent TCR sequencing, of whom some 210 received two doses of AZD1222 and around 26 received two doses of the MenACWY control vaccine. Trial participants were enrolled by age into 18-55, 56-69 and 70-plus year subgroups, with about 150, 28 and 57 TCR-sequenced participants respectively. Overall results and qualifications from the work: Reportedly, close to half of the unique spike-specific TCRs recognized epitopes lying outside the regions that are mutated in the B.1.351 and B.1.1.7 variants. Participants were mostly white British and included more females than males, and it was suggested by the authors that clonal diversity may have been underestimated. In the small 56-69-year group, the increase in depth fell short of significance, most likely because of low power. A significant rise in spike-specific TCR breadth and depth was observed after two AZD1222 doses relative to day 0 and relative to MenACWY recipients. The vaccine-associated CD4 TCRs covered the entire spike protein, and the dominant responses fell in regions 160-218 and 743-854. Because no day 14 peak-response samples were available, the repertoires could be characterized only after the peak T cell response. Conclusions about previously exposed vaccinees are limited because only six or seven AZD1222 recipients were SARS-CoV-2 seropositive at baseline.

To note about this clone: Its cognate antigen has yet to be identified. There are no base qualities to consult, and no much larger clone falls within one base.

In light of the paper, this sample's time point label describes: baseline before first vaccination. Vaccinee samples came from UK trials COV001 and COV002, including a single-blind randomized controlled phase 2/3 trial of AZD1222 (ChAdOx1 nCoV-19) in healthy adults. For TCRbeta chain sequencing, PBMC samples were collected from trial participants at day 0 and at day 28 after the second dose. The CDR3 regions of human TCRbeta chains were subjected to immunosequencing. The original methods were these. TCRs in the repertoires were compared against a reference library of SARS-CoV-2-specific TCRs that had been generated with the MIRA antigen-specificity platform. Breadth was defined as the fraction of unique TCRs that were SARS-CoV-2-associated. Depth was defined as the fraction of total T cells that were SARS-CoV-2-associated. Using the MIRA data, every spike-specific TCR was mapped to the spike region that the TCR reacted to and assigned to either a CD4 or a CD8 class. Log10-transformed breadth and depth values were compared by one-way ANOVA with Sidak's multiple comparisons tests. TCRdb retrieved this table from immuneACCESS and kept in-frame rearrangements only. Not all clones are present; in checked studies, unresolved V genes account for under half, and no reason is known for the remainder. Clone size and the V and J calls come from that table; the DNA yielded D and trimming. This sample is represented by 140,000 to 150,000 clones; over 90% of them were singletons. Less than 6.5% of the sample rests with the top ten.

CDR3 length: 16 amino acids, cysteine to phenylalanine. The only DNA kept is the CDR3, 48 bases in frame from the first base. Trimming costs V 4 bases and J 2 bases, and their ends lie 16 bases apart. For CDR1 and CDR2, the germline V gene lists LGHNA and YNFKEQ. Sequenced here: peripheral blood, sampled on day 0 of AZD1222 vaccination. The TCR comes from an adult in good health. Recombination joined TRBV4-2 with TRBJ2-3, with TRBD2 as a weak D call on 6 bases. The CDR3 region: CASSPQRRDITDTQYF. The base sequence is TGTGCCAGCAGCCCCCAAAGGCGGGATATCACAGATACGCAGTATTTT.